These 23 T cell receptor beta chains were sequenced from one sample in a study of cytotoxic CD8 clonotypes in ibrutinib-treated CLL. Method: immunoSEQ multiplex PCR; TCRdb's copy keeps in-frame clones and lacks some. The sample lists about 160,000 clones; 70% to 85% were seen once. The material sequenced was PBMCs, taken after 12 months of ibrutinib treatment. Receptors were obtained from a human donor with chronic lymphocytic leukemia.

The J gene is TRBJ2-5, the V gene TRBV18; D is undetermined. CDR1 KGHSH and CDR2 LQKENI come from the germline V gene. The CDR3 spans 12 residues. Trimming stripped 5 bases from V and 4 bases from J, with 8 bases between. In DNA form, the CDR3 reads TGTGCCAGCTCAGACCTGGGAGAGACCCAGTACTTC. This codes for CASSDLGETQYF.

This clone was counted a few times. This chain uses TRBV4-1 with TRBJ2-1; D might be TRBD2 (5 bases). V dropped 1 base and J dropped 6 bases, with 13 bases sitting between them. CDR1 and CDR2 (germline): MGHRA, YSYEKL. This CDR3 has 15 amino acids. This chain's CDR3 is CASSQGGVKGNEQFF. DNA of the CDR3: TGCGCCAGCAGCCAAGGGGGAGTCAAGGGCAATGAGCAGTTCTTC.

The chain's CDR3 is CASRATDTQYF. DNA for the CDR3: TGTGCCAGCAGGGCCACAGATACGCAGTATTTT. The V gene is TRBV28, the J gene TRBJ2-3; D unresolved. Germline V lookup: CDR1 MDHEN, CDR2 SYDVKM. Trimming cost V 6 bases and J 2 bases, with 3 bases left between them. This CDR3 has 11 residues.

The gene calls are TRBV4-2 and TRBJ2-1, with D possibly matching TRBD2 (6 bases). The length of the CDR3 is 13 residues. V was cut by 0 bases and J by 11 bases, with 11 bases left in between. Looked up from germline, CDR1 is LGHNA and CDR2 is YNFKEQ. Here the CDR3 reads CASSQESGGKQFF. As DNA, the CDR3 is TGTGCCAGCAGCCAAGAGTCTGGCGGGAAGCAGTTCTTC.

This clone was observed a handful of times. The gene calls are TRBV6-4 and TRBJ2-1; perhaps TRBD2 as D (6 bases). The CDR3 is 10 amino acids. Looked up from germline, CDR1 is MRHNA and CDR2 is SNTAGT. Trimming cost V 4 bases and J 11 bases, with 6 bases left between them. The CDR3 sequence: CASSGGKQFF. DNA of the CDR3: TGTGCCAGCAGTGGCGGGAAGCAGTTCTTC.

In its sample, this clone was seen a few times. This chain uses TRBV5-1 with TRBJ2-6; possibly TRBD1 for D (5 bases). The V end lost 8 bases, the J end lost 2 bases, and 11 bases lay between the germline ends. Germline loops: CDR1 SGHRS, CDR2 YFSETQ. The CDR3 sequence is 14 residues long. In nucleotides, the CDR3 is TGCGCCAGTAGGGGTACCGCTGGGGCCAACGTCCTGACTTTC. Its translation: CASRGTAGANVLTF.

V and J are TRBV7-2 and TRBJ1-3; perhaps TRBD1 as D (5 bases). The CDR3 runs to 14 residues. In germline, CDR1 is SGHTA, CDR2 FQGNSA. V shed 5 bases and J shed 4 bases, with 12 bases lying between them. CDR3 residues: CASSLQAMGNTIYF. The DNA of the CDR3 is TGTGCCAGCAGCCTACAGGCGATGGGAAACACCATATATTTT.

V gene TRBV7-2 combines with J gene TRBJ2-5, with 7 bases matching TRBD2. CDR3 length: 14 residues. The V gene end was trimmed by 5 bases and the J gene end by 1 base; junction bases not matched to a gene: 4. Looked up from germline, CDR1 is SGHTA and CDR2 is FQGNSA. CDR3 sequence reads: CASSRSSGQETQYF. The CDR3 DNA reads TGTGCCAGCAGCCGCTCTAGCGGCCAAGAGACCCAGTACTTC.

The V and J genes are TRBV5-1 and TRBJ1-1; D is ambiguous. In germline, CDR1 is SGHRS, CDR2 YFSETQ. With 1 base removed from V and 0 bases from J, the gap between germline ends came to 7 bases. There are 14 residues in the CDR3. The DNA for the CDR3 is TGCGCCAGCAGCTTGTTGGCAGTGAACACTGAAGCTTTCTTT. Residues: CASSLLAVNTEAFF. The complete variable domain, with remaining parts taken from reference TRBV5-1 and TRBJ1-1, reads KAGVTQTPRYLIKTRGQQVTLSCSPISGHRSVSWYQQTPGQGLQFLFEYFSETQRNKGNFPGRFSGRQFSNSRSEMNVSTLELGDSALYLCASSLLAVNTEAFFGQGTRLTVV.

The genes are TRBV29-1 and TRBJ2-7; TRBD1 aligns across 7 bases. The CDR3 covers 13 residues. V dropped 6 bases and J dropped 2; count of bases not matched to a gene: 7. CDR1 is SQVTM and CDR2 is ANQGSEA in the germline V gene. Written as DNA, the CDR3 is TGCAGCGTGGGCCAAGACAGGGCCTACGAGCAGTACTTC. This translates into CSVGQDRAYEQYF.

CDR3 amino acids: CATGSGEPYEQYF. CDR3 DNA: TGTGCCACCGGTAGCGGGGAACCCTACGAGCAGTACTTC. The J gene is TRBJ2-7, the V gene TRBV10-3, with TRBD2 identical over 8 bases. V shed 10 bases and J 2 bases; nucleotides not matched to a gene: 7. CDR3 length: 13 residues. Germline loops: CDR1 ENHRY, CDR2 SYGVKD.

The gene calls are TRBV27 and TRBJ2-5, with TRBD2 matching 11 bases. CDR3 size: 14 residues. V lost 2 bases to trimming and J lost 4 bases; unmatched junction nucleotides: 0. Germline V gene lookup returns CDR1 MNHEY and CDR2 SMNVEV (reference sequence). The chain's CDR3 is CASSLGLAGETQYF. CDR3 sequence (DNA): TGTGCCAGCAGTTTAGGACTAGCGGGAGAGACCCAGTACTTC.

The chain joins TRBV7-6 to TRBJ2-3; D may correspond to TRBD1 or TRBD2 (5 bases each). The CDR3 is 18 amino acids. In germline, CDR1 is SGHVS, CDR2 FNYEAQ. V was cut by 4 bases and J by 5 bases, with 25 bases left in between. Here the CDR3 reads CASSSNPRDPRREDTQYF. The CDR3 nucleotides read TGTGCCAGCAGCTCCAACCCCCGGGACCCACGGCGCGAAGATACGCAGTATTTT.

J is TRBJ2-1 and V is TRBV28; D may be TRBD2 (6 bases). The CDR3 covers 16 residues. Deletions cut 6 bases from V and 2 bases from J, with 17 bases between. Germline values: CDR1 MDHEN, CDR2 SYDVKM. The CDR3 DNA follows: TGTGCCAGCAGGGGGCTCCACGGGAGCACCTACAATGAGCAGTTCTTC. Protein: CASRGLHGSTYNEQFF.

This clone was counted a single time. The chain uses TRBV19 and TRBJ2-7, with 12 positions matching TRBD2. The germline gives CDR1 LNHDA, CDR2 SQIVND (reference sequence). Trimming took 0 bases from V and 1 from J; bases not matched to a gene: 1. There are 16 residues in the CDR3. The chain's CDR3 is CASSIEGLAGSYEQYF. The CDR3 nucleotides read TGTGCCAGTAGTATAGAAGGACTAGCGGGATCCTACGAGCAGTACTTC.

This chain joins TRBV5-4 and TRBJ1-4, with D maybe TRBD1 (5 bases). V was pared by 4 bases and J by 8 bases, with 18 bases between. The germline V gene encodes CDR1 SGHNT and CDR2 YYREEE (reference sequence). The CDR3 runs to 15 residues. CDR3: CASSPQGSEGEKLFF. DNA of the CDR3: TGTGCCAGCAGCCCTCAGGGCTCCGAGGGGGAAAAACTGTTTTTT.

This rearrangement joins TRBV30 to TRBJ1-3; tentatively, D is TRBD1 (5 bases). Looked up from germline, CDR1 is GTSNPN and CDR2 is SVGIG (reference sequence). Trimming stripped 1 base from V and 7 bases from J, with 11 bases between. The CDR3 sequence is 13 residues long. The CDR3 reads CAWSARDLNTIYF. The CDR3 nucleotides read TGTGCCTGGAGTGCTAGGGACCTCAACACCATATATTTT.

CDR3 amino acids: CASRRGQGSGANVLTF. The CDR3 DNA is TGTGCCAGCAGGCGGGGACAGGGCTCTGGGGCCAACGTCCTGACTTTC. The chain uses TRBV25-1 and TRBJ2-6; TRBD1 matches at 9 bases. This CDR3 contains 16 residues. Per germline, CDR1 MGHDK and CDR2 SYGVNS. V lost 6 bases, J lost 0 bases, and 3 bases stayed unmatched. Drawing the rest from reference TRBV25-1 and TRBJ2-6, the complete variable domain is EADIYQTPRYLVIGTGKKITLECSQTMGHDKMYWYQQDPGMELHLIHYSYGVNSTEKGDLSSESTVSRIRTEHFPLTLESARPSHTSQYLCASRRGQGSGANVLTFGAGSRLTVL.

This chain connects TRBV7-2 to TRBJ2-3; D may match TRBD1 or TRBD2 (5 bases each). V lost 5 bases and J 4 bases, leaving 19 bases between the germline ends. This CDR3 is 16 amino acids long. The germline CDR1 and CDR2 sequences are SGHTA and FQGNSA. The CDR3 region has the DNA TGTGCCAGCAGCCTGGGGACCGACTACATCCCAGATACGCAGTATTTT. It yields the protein CASSLGTDYIPDTQYF.

This clone was seen more than once but under ten times. The V and J genes are TRBV9 and TRBJ2-7, with no clear D. This CDR3 region has 16 residues. Between the trimmed V and J ends, which lost 0 bases and 0 bases, there was a span of 13 bases. Per germline, CDR1 SGDLS and CDR2 YYNGEE. The CDR3: CASSVDSGLSSYEQYF. CDR3 nucleotide sequence: TGTGCCAGCAGCGTAGATAGTGGGCTGAGCTCCTACGAGCAGTACTTC.

This chain links TRBV28 with TRBJ2-5, with 9 nucleotides matching TRBD1. Germline-derived CDR1 and CDR2 are MDHEN and SYDVKM. Germline trimming cut 6 bases from V and 4 bases from J; bases unmatched to any gene: 3. CDR3 length: 13 amino acids. The CDR3 loop reads CASSMTGGETQYF. The CDR3 DNA reads as TGTGCCAGCAGCATGACAGGGGGAGAGACCCAGTACTTC.

This chain joins TRBV6-1 and TRBJ2-3; TRBD2 matches at 7 bases. The CDR3 has 14 amino acids. V shed 6 bases and J 4 bases; nucleotides not matched to a gene: 7. Germline V gene data show CDR1 as MNHNS and CDR2 as SASEGT. The CDR3: CASRERDAADTQYF. The CDR3, as DNA: TGTGCCAGCAGGGAGCGGGATGCAGCAGATACGCAGTATTTT.

The chain is built from TRBV19 and TRBJ2-2; no definite D call. CDR3 length equals 12 residues. V shed 5 bases and J shed 4 bases, with 5 bases lying between them. In germline, CDR1 is LNHDA, CDR2 SQIVND (reference sequence). CDR3 bases: TGTGCCAGTAGTTCCCTCACCGGGGAGCTGTTTTTT. Protein product: CASSSLTGELFF.